The clone carrying this T cell receptor beta chain has just a few counts. Isolating PBMCs gave at least 6 million of these cells per sample. The data belong to a study of blood T cells in healthy people across ages. Trimming removed 10 bases at V and 5 bases at J, with 18 bases between. CDR3 length: 14 residues. Germline V gene data show CDR1 as MNHEY and CDR2 as SVGEGT. Next came a second PCR, run for about 7 to 12 cycles, which used a sample-barcoded 5' primer along with a J-beta primer mix. TCRdb itself ran the 5' RACE reads through MiXCR, one entry per CDR3 protein. This table has around 1.7 million distinct CDR3 sequences, approximately 30% appearing once.

The sequenced material came from blood. The sequence was obtained from a young woman in good health. The genes are TRBV6-2 or TRBV6-3 and TRBJ2-1; D may be TRBD1 (5 bases). The CDR3: CATTQSMGHNEQFF. The CDR3 DNA is TGTGCCACCACACAATCCATGGGGCACAATGAGCAGTTCTTC.